The text below deals with one TCR beta chain. This sample stems from a study of blood T cell repertoires in COVID-19. Study at large: T cells, B-cell-depleted T cells, or PBMCs supplied cDNA or gDNA.

This CDR3 is built from 15 residues. CDR1 and CDR2 (germline): SGHKS, YYEKEE (reference sequence). Trimming cost V 4 bases and J 1 base; bases outside gene matches: 8. Authors' analysis steps: Nucleated cell number was recorded as an estimate derived from reference gene primer amplification. Assay: immunoSEQ multiplex PCR; the TCRdb copy retains only in-frame clones and omits some. V and J calls and clone size are those listed in that table; D and trimming were worked out from the DNA. The data hold approximately 160,000 clones, with about four fifths observed a single time. The sequencing sample was made of peripheral blood. This TCR derives from a man aged 65 to 85 who had recovered from COVID-19. The rearrangement uses TRBV5-5 and TRBJ2-7; 7 bases fit TRBD1. DNA for the CDR3: TGTGCCAGCAGCCTTGCCGGGACAGCATCCTACGAGCAGTACTTC. It translates to CASSLAGTASYEQYF.